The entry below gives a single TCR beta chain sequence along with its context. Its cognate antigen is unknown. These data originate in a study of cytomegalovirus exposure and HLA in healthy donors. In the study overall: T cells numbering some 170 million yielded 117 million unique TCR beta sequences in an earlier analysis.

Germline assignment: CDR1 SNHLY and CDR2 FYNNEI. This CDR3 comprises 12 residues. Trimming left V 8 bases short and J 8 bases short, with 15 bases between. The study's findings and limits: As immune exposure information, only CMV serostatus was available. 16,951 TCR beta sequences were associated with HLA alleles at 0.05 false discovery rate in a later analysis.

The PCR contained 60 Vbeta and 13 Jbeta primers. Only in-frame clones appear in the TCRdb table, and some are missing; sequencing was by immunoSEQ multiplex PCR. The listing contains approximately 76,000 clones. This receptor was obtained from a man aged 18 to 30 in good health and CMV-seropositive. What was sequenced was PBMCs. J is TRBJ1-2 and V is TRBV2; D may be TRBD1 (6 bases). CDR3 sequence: CASVGRGRGYTF. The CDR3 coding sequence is TGTGCCAGCGTCGGCAGGGGAAGGGGCTACACCTTC. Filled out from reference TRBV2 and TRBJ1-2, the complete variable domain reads EPEVTQTPSHQVTQMGQEVILRCVPISNHLYFYWYRQILGQKVEFLVSFYNNEISEKSEIFDDQFSVERPDGSNFTLKIRSTKLEDSAMYFCASVGRGRGYTFGSGTRLTVV.